This T cell receptor (beta chain) was recovered during a study of shared clonotypes between healthy human individuals. Looking at the study overall: A couple of female and three male donors aged 18 to 49 were enrolled. Researchers assigned three CD4 naive, three CD4 memory, two CD8 naive and one CD8 memory plate to each donor. Study findings and constraints: A few donors showed sharing of around 5.3% of naive CD4 clonotypes.

In germline, CDR1 is WNHNN, CDR2 SYGVQD (reference sequence). The CDR3 sequence is 14 residues long. Losses at the gene ends were 6 bases for V and 2 bases for J; bases not matched to a gene: 5. As for this clone: Antigen specificity is unknown.

The assay used deep level. Clones were read by immunoSEQ multiplex PCR, and TCRdb kept only the in-frame ones, dropping some. The sample lists about 980,000 clones, approximately 80% occurring once. The TCR sequence derives from a man aged 18-30 years in good health. The sample taken for sequencing was memory CD4+ T cells sorted from blood. As for subset: CD45RA-negative fraction. V usage is TRBV10-1 and J usage is TRBJ2-5; 8 positions match TRBD2. In DNA form, the CDR3 reads TGCGCCAGCAGCCCTGGGACTAGTCAAGAGACCCAGTACTTC. Its translation is CASSPGTSQETQYF.